This TCR beta chain was identified in a study of cytomegalovirus exposure and HLA in healthy donors. Trimming removed 0 bases from V and 11 bases from J, with 12 bases in between. Per germline, CDR1 MGHRA and CDR2 YSYEKL. CDR3 length: 13 residues. Researchers ran the PCR with 60 Vbeta and 13 Jbeta primers. Repertoires were generated with immunoSEQ multiplex PCR, while TCRdb's copy carries only in-frame clones and drops some. This table has 150,000 to 250,000 clones, around 80% appearing once. Sequencing was performed on PBMCs. This TCR was recovered from a woman in her thirties in good health and CMV-seropositive. This chain joins TRBV4-1 and TRBJ2-3; tentatively, D is TRBD2 (6 bases). The CDR3 is CASSQDRTRGQYF. CDR3 bases: TGCGCCAGCAGCCAAGATAGGACGCGGGGGCAGTATTTT.